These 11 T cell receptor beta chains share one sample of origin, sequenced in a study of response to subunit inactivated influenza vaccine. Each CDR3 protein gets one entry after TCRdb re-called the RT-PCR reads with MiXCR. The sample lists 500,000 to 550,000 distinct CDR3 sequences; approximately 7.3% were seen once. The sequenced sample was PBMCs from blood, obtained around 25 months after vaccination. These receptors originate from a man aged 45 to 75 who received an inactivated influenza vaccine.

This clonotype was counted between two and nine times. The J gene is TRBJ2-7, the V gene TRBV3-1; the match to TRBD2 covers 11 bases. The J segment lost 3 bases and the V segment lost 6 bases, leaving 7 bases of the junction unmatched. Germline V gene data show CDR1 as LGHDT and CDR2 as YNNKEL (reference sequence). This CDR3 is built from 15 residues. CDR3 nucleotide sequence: TGTGCCAGCAGTTTCCAACTAGCGGGAGTCTACGAGCAGTACTTC. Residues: CASSFQLAGVYEQYF.

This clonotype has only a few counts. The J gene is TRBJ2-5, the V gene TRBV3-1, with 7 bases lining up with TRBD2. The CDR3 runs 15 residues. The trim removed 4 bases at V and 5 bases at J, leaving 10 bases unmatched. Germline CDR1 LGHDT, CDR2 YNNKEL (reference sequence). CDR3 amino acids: CASSPPGSGVETQYF. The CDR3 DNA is TGTGCCAGCAGCCCACCGGGGAGCGGGGTCGAGACCCAGTACTTC.

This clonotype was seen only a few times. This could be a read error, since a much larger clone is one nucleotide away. CDR3 in DNA: TGTGCCACCAGCAGAGAAACTAGCGGGAGCACAGATACGCAGTATTTT. Translation gives CATSRETSGSTDTQYF. The gene calls are TRBV15 and TRBJ2-3, with 9 bases identical to TRBD2. Germline values: CDR1 LNHNV, CDR2 YYDKDF (reference sequence). V trimming: 0 bases; J trimming: 0 bases; junction bases outside the gene matches: 1. The CDR3 consists of 16 residues.

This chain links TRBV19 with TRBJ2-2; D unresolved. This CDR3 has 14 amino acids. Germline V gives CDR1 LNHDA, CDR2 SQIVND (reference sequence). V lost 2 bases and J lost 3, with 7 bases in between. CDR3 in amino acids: CASSIMGYTGELFF. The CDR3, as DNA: TGTGCCAGTAGTATAATGGGGTACACCGGGGAGCTGTTTTTT.

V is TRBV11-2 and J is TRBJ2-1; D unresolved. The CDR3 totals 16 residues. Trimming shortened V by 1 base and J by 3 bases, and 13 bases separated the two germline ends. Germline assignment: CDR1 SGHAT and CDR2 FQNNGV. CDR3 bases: TGTGCCAGCAGCTTAGGGCGAGGTAAGGGCTACAATGAGCAGTTCTTC. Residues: CASSLGRGKGYNEQFF.

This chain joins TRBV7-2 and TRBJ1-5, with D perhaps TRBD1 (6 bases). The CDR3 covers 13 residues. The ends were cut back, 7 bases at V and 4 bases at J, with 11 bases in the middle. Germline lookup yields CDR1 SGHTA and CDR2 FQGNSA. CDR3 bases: TGTGCCAGCACACGACAGGTGAATCAGCCCCAGCATTTT. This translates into CASTRQVNQPQHF.

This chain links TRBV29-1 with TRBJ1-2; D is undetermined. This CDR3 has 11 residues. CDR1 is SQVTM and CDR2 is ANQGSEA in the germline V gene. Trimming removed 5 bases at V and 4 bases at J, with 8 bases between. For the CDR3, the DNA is TGCAGCGTTTCGGAGGGCTATGGCTACACCTTC. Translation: CSVSEGYGYTF.

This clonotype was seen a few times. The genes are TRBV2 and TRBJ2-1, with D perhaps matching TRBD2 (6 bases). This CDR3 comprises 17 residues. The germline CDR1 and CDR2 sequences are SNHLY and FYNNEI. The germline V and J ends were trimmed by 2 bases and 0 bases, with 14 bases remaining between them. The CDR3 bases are TGTGCCAGCAGTGAACTCGTCCGGGAGAGCTCCTACAATGAGCAGTTCTTC. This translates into CASSELVRESSYNEQFF.

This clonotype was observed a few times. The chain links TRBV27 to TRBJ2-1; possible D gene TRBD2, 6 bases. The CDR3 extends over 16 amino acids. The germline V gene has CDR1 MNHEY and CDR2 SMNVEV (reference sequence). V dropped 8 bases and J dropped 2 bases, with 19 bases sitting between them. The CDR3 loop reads CASAFGGSGAYNEQFF. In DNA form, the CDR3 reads TGTGCCAGCGCCTTTGGAGGGTCTGGGGCCTACAATGAGCAGTTCTTC.

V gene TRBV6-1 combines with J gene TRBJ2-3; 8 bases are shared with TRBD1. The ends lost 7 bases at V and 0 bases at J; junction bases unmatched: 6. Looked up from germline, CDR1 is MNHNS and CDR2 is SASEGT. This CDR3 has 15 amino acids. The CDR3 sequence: CASKWTGTSTDTQYF. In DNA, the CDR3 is TGTGCCAGCAAATGGACAGGGACCAGCACAGATACGCAGTATTTT.

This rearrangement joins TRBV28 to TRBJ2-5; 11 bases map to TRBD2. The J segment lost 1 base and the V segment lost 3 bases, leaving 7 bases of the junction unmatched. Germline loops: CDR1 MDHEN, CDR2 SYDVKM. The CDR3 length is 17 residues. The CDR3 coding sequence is TGTGCCAGCAGTTTTCGTCTAGCGGGAGGAATCCAAGAGACCCAGTACTTC. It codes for CASSFRLAGGIQETQYF.